Given below is one T cell receptor beta chain in context. Antigen specificity is unknown. Cryopreserved PBMCs were the source of approximately 2 micrograms of genomic DNA, which went to TCR beta libraries. These data originate in a study of cytotoxic CD8 clonotypes in ibrutinib-treated CLL. Study background: Among patients, approximately 25 responded partially and 2 completely; roughly 14 then stayed remitted and roughly 12 progressed after median approximately 68 months. Study results and caveats: Before falling back toward baseline at progression, clonality had risen at the time of ibrutinib response. Collection times varied between progressing and sustained-remission patients.

Sequenced by immunoSEQ multiplex PCR; TCRdb stores in-frame clones only, minus some. The sample holds nearly 300,000 clones, approximately 76% seen once. CDR1 and CDR2 (germline): MDHEN, SYDVKM. The CDR3 is 15 residues long. Trimming removed 3 bases from V and 0 bases from J, with 9 bases in between. The clonotype was recovered from a human donor with chronic lymphocytic leukemia. This chain uses TRBV28 with TRBJ1-5, with D perhaps TRBD1 (5 bases). Specimen: PBMCs, collected at disease progression, from a patient treated with ibrutinib. The CDR3: CASSFRGISNQPQHF. CDR3 bases: TGTGCCAGCAGTTTCCGGGGGATTAGCAATCAGCCCCAGCATTTT.